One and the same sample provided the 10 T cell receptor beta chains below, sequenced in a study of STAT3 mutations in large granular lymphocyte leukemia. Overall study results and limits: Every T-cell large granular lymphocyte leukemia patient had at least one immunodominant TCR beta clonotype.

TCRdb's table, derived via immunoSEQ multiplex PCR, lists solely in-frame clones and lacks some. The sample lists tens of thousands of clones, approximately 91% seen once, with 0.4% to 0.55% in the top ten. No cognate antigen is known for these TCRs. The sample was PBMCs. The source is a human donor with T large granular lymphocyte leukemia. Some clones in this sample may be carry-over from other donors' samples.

CDR3 nucleotide sequence: TGTGCCAGTCAGCCAGGGGGTTACAACGAGCAGTACGTC. It translates to CASQPGGYNEQYV. V usage is TRBV7-9 and J usage is TRBJ2-7; 7 bases are a match to TRBD1. Germline V lookup: CDR1 SEHNR, CDR2 FQNEAQ (reference sequence). This CDR3 is 13 amino acids long. Trimming at V came to 9 bases and at J to 5 bases, leaving 10 bases not matched to a gene.

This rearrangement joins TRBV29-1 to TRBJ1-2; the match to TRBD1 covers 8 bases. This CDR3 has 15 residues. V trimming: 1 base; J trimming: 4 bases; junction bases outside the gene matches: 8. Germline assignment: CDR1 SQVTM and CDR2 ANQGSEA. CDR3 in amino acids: CSVEGDRFGAYGYTF. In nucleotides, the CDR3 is TGCAGCGTTGAAGGGGACAGGTTCGGGGCCTATGGCTACACCTTC.

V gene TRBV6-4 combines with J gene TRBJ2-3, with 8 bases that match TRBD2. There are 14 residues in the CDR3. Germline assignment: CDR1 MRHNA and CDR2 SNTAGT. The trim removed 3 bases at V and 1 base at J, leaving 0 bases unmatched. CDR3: CASSETSGTDTQYF. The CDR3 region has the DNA TGTGCCAGCAGTGAGACTAGCGGCACAGATACGCAGTATTTT.

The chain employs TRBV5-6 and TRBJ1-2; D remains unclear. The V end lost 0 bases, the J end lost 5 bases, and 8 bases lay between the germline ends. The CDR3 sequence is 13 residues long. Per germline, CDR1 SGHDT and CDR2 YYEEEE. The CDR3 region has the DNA TGTGCCAGCAGCTTGGGGGTCGGATATGGCTACACCTTC. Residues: CASSLGVGYGYTF.

The CDR3 spells CAWSVLSRGSPLHF. CDR3 DNA sequence: TGTGCCTGGAGTGTACTCAGCCGAGGTTCACCCCTCCACTTT. The V and J genes are TRBV30 and TRBJ1-6; D is ambiguous. V was trimmed by 0 bases and J by 9 bases, leaving 12 bases between them. The CDR3 contains 14 residues. In germline, CDR1 is GTSNPN, CDR2 SVGIG (reference sequence).

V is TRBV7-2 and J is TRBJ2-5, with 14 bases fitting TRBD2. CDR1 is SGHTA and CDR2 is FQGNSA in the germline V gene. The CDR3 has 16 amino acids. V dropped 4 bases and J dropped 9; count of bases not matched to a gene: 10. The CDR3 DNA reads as TGTGCCAGCAGCTCATGGACTAGCGGGGGGTCTTGGTCCCAGTACTTC. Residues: CASSSWTSGGSWSQYF.

CDR3 sequence (DNA): TGTGCCAGCAGTCACACAGGGGGCTGGATAGATACGCAGTATTTT. This gives the protein CASSHTGGWIDTQYF. The J gene is TRBJ2-3, the V gene TRBV6-6; the match to TRBD1 covers 9 bases. The V and J ends lost 5 bases and 5 bases, in that order; junction bases with no gene match: 8. The CDR3 sequence is 15 residues long. Germline values: CDR1 MNHNY, CDR2 SVGAGI (reference sequence).

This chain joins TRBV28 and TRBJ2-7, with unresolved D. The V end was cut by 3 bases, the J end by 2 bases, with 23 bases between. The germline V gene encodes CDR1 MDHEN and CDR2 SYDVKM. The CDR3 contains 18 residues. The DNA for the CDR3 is TGTGCCAGCAGTTTTGGGGATACGAGGTGGCGCAGCGCCTACGAGCAGTACGTC. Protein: CASSFGDTRWRSAYEQYV.

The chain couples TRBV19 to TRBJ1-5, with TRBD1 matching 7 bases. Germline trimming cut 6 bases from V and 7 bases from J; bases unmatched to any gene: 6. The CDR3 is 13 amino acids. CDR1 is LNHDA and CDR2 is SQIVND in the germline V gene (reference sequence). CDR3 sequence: CASRRGQGQPQHF. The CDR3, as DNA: TGTGCCAGTAGAAGGGGGCAGGGACAGCCCCAGCATTTT.

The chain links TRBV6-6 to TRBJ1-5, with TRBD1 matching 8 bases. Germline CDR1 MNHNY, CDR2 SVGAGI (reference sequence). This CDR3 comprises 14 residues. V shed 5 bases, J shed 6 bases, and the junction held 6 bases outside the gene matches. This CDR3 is CASSPRQGFQPQHF. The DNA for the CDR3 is TGTGCCAGCAGTCCCCGACAGGGGTTTCAGCCCCAGCATTTT.